Following are 31 T cell receptor beta chains from one sample sequenced in a study of blood T cells in healthy people across ages. PCR was performed a second time for roughly 7 to 12 cycles using a sample-barcoded 5' primer and a J-beta primer mix. One entry per CDR3 protein, called by TCRdb with MiXCR from the 5' RACE reads. Among roughly 1.7 million distinct CDR3 sequences listed, roughly 30% were seen once. Sequenced input: blood. Receptors were obtained from a woman under 40 in good health.

The chain is built from TRBV28 and TRBJ2-4, with TRBD1 matching 8 bases. The CDR3 runs to 12 residues. Germline CDR1 MDHEN, CDR2 SYDVKM. Unmatched junction bases numbered 7, after V lost 5 bases and J lost 13 bases. The CDR3 loop reads CASSVQGEEQYF. In nucleotides, the CDR3 is TGTGCCAGCAGTGTACAGGGGGAGGAGCAGTACTTC.

Details on this clonotype: This clone may be a read error of a much larger clone one base away. The rearrangement joins TRBV29-1 to TRBJ2-7; 8 nucleotides agree with TRBD1. The DNA end lines up better with TRBJ2-5; the J call may be wrong. The CDR3 extends over 12 amino acids. Looked up from germline, CDR1 is SQVTM and CDR2 is ANQGSEA. In DNA, the CDR3 is TGCAGCGCCGCGACAGGGGTAGAGACCCAGTACTTC. Protein product: CSAATGVETQYF.

V is TRBV28 and J is TRBJ1-1, with D possibly being TRBD1 (5 bases). Germline assignment: CDR1 MDHEN and CDR2 SYDVKM. The V end was cut by 8 bases, the J end by 7 bases, with 14 bases between. The CDR3 length is 12 residues. The CDR3 is CASGGGTYEAFF. The DNA of the CDR3 is TGTGCCAGCGGGGGTGGGACCTATGAAGCTTTCTTT.

This chain connects TRBV5-1 to TRBJ1-5; 8 bases fit TRBD1. V trimming: 0 bases; J trimming: 8 bases; junction bases outside the gene matches: 4. Germline V gene data show CDR1 as SGHRS and CDR2 as YFSETQ. The CDR3 covers 14 residues. The CDR3 DNA is TGCGCCAGCAGCTTGGCAGGGGGCGGTGAGCCCCAGCATTTT. Amino acids: CASSLAGGGEPQHF.

The V and J genes are TRBV29-1 and TRBJ2-1, with no clear D. Per the germline V gene, CDR1 is SQVTM and CDR2 is ANQGSEA. Trimming took off 6 bases at V and 7 bases at J, with 16 bases between the two ends. This CDR3 is built from 13 residues. Here the CDR3 reads CSVPWASLNEQFF. The CDR3 region has the DNA TGCAGCGTCCCCTGGGCAAGTCTGAATGAGCAGTTCTTC.

As for this clonotype: A read error may explain this, as a much larger clone is one base away. The chain joins TRBV29-1 to TRBJ2-1; no clear D. Germline V lookup: CDR1 SQVTM, CDR2 ANQGSEA. This CDR3 is built from 12 residues. The CDR3 DNA sequence: TGCAGCGTTGAACGCCAGTACAGTGAGCAGTTCTTC. It codes for CSVERQYSEQFF.

The rearrangement links TRBV5-1 to TRBJ2-3; D may correspond to TRBD1 or TRBD2 (6 bases each). CDR3 length: 15 residues. Per the germline V gene, CDR1 is SGHRS and CDR2 is YFSETQ. V dropped 7 bases and J dropped 4 bases, with 19 bases sitting between them. This CDR3 reads CASRGHSGSPDTQYF. CDR3 coding DNA: TGCGCCAGCCGGGGGCACTCGGGAAGCCCAGATACGCAGTATTTT. The full variable domain, its missing parts supplied by reference TRBV5-1 and TRBJ2-3, is KAGVTQTPRYLIKTRGQQVTLSCSPISGHRSVSWYQQTPGQGLQFLFEYFSETQRNKGNFPGRFSGRQFSNSRSEMNVSTLELGDSALYLCASRGHSGSPDTQYFGPGTRLTVL.

The chain has TRBV6-1 and TRBJ1-5, with 9 positions matching TRBD1. This CDR3 contains 15 residues. J lost 8 bases, V lost 4 bases, and 9 bases had no gene match. The germline CDR1 and CDR2 sequences are MNHNS and SASEGT. The CDR3 DNA reads TGTGCCAGCAGTGGAGACAGGGGGTGGAATGAGCCCCAGCATTTT. This translates into CASSGDRGWNEPQHF.

The genes are TRBV2 and TRBJ2-1; 10 positions agree with TRBD1. This CDR3 has 18 residues. Germline lookup yields CDR1 SNHLY and CDR2 FYNNEI. With 6 bases clipped from V and 1 base from J, the junction kept 12 bases outside the gene matches. The CDR3 loop reads CASSQRGPGQGSYNEQFF. CDR3 bases: TGTGCCAGCAGCCAAAGAGGCCCGGGACAGGGGTCCTACAATGAGCAGTTCTTC.

The V gene is TRBV5-6, the J gene TRBJ1-1, with D unclear. The CDR3 loop spans 15 amino acids. The germline gives CDR1 SGHDT, CDR2 YYEEEE. The ends were cut back, 4 bases at V and 3 bases at J, with 16 bases in the middle. In DNA form, the CDR3 reads TGTGCCAGCAGCCGGCCCCCCTCGACGGACACTGAAGCTTTCTTT. This encodes CASSRPPSTDTEAFF.

The CDR3: CASSGFLGGETQYF. In DNA, the CDR3 is TGTGCCAGCTCGGGATTCCTAGGGGGAGAGACCCAGTACTTC. This sequence joins TRBV2 and TRBJ2-5, with a weak D call TRBD1 (6 bases). The CDR3 runs to 14 residues. V was shortened by 8 bases and J by 4 bases, with 17 bases between the two germline ends. The germline V gene has CDR1 SNHLY and CDR2 FYNNEI. The full variable domain, rest sourced from reference TRBV2 and TRBJ2-5, is EPEVTQTPSHQVTQMGQEVILRCVPISNHLYFYWYRQILGQKVEFLVSFYNNEISEKSEIFDDQFSVERPDGSNFTLKIRSTKLEDSAMYFCASSGFLGGETQYFGPGTRLLVL.

The rearrangement links TRBV5-1 to TRBJ2-1; 7 bases fit TRBD1. Germline CDR1 reads SGHRS; CDR2 reads YFSETQ. Unmatched junction bases numbered 5, after V lost 6 bases and J lost 2 bases. This CDR3 region has 14 residues. The CDR3 bases are TGCGCCAGCACGGTGGACAGGACCTACAATGAGCAGTTCTTC. Its translation: CASTVDRTYNEQFF.

V and J are TRBV4-1 and TRBJ2-5; 7 positions match TRBD1. This CDR3 has 20 residues. Germline assignment: CDR1 MGHRA and CDR2 YSYEKL. V was clipped by 1 base and J by 4 bases; unmatched bases: 21. The CDR3 coding sequence is TGCGCCAGCAGCCAAGGGGTATTTCCGGGGCAGGGGGAGTACCTAGAGACCCAGTACTTC. Translating gives CASSQGVFPGQGEYLETQYF.

This rearrangement joins TRBV28 to TRBJ1-6; D unclear. Looked up from germline, CDR1 is MDHEN and CDR2 is SYDVKM. CDR3 length equals 12 residues. Trimming took off 2 bases at V and 11 bases at J, with 7 bases between the two ends. The CDR3 DNA follows: TGTGCCAGCAGTTTACAAGCTGCACCCCTCCACTTT. Encoded protein: CASSLQAAPLHF.

This clonotype appeared a few times. The chain couples TRBV9 to TRBJ2-7, with 9 bases fitting TRBD1. Germline CDR1 and CDR2: SGDLS and YYNGEE. With V trimmed by 1 base and J by 2 bases, 4 bases remained unmatched. The CDR3 runs 15 residues. DNA of the CDR3: TGTGCCAGCAGCGTAAGGGGACAGGGTCCCTACGAGCAGTACTTC. This sequence encodes CASSVRGQGPYEQYF. Full variable domain (rest looked up from reference TRBV9 and TRBJ2-7): DSGVTQTPKHLITATGQRVTLRCSPRSGDLSVYWYQQSLDQGLQFLIQYYNGEERAKGNILERFSAQQFPDLHSELNLSSLELGDSALYFCASSVRGQGPYEQYFGPGTRLTVT.

The V and J genes are TRBV20-1 and TRBJ2-1; 15 bases match TRBD2. Looked up from germline, CDR1 is DFQATT and CDR2 is SNEGSKA (reference sequence). This CDR3 is built from 17 residues. Losses at the gene ends were 0 bases for V and 8 bases for J; bases not matched to a gene: 8. CDR3 loop: CSARDSGTSGRRYEQFF. The CDR3 bases are TGCAGTGCTAGAGACTCCGGGACTAGCGGGAGGAGGTATGAGCAGTTCTTC.

The chain employs TRBV3-1 and TRBJ2-3, with unresolved D. The CDR3 loop spans 16 amino acids. V was clipped by 0 bases and J by 4 bases, with 14 bases between them. The V gene's germline CDR1 is LGHDT and CDR2 YNNKEL (reference sequence). CDR3 sequence: CASSQERLVVSDTQYF. CDR3 in DNA: TGTGCCAGCAGCCAAGAGAGGCTAGTGGTCTCAGATACGCAGTATTTT.

About this clonotype: One end of the junction does not line up with germline, which may come from a read error. The CDR3 reads CASGQEPTPRQGAADTQYF. The CDR3 coding sequence is TGTGCCAGCGGCCAAGAACCCACACCTAGACAGGGCGCGGCAGATACGCAGTATTTT. The rearrangement links TRBV4-2 to TRBJ2-3; the match to TRBD1 covers 7 bases. The CDR3 has 19 amino acids. CDR1 and CDR2 from the germline V gene are LGHNA and YNFKEQ.

This clonotype was counted at least ten times. V and J are TRBV20-1 and TRBJ2-5, with D possibly TRBD1 on 6 matching bases. The CDR3 runs to 14 residues. V was trimmed by 0 bases and J by 2 bases, leaving 10 bases between them. Germline V lookup: CDR1 DFQATT, CDR2 SNEGSKA (reference sequence). The CDR3 DNA follows: TGCAGTGCTAGAGAGGGCACAGGGCAAGAGACCCAGTACTTC. Translating gives CSAREGTGQETQYF.

Remarks on this clonotype: Germline and junction disagree at one end, which may indicate a read error. In DNA form, the CDR3 reads TGCGCCAGCAGCCATCCCTCCAACGAGCAGTACTTC. Translation: CASSHPSNEQYF. This sequence joins TRBV4-1 and TRBJ2-7; D unresolved. Germline V gives CDR1 MGHRA, CDR2 YSYEKL. CDR3 length equals 12 residues.

The chain employs TRBV5-1 and TRBJ1-1; D uncertain. Trimming left V 0 bases short and J 4 bases short, with 10 bases between. The CDR3 is 14 residues long. Germline loops: CDR1 SGHRS, CDR2 YFSETQ. The CDR3 protein is CASSLAWGPTEAFF. DNA for the CDR3: TGCGCCAGCAGCTTGGCCTGGGGTCCCACTGAAGCTTTCTTT.

The chain has TRBV10-3 and TRBJ2-7; 9 bases are shared with TRBD2. The CDR3 runs 14 residues. Germline V lookup: CDR1 ENHRY, CDR2 SYGVKD. V dropped 6 bases and J dropped 2; count of bases not matched to a gene: 5. The CDR3 DNA reads as TGTGCCATCAGAGTTAGCGGGGGAACCTACGAGCAGTACTTC. Its protein is CAIRVSGGTYEQYF.

This chain uses TRBV28 with TRBJ2-5; D not resolved. The germline CDR1 and CDR2 sequences are MDHEN and SYDVKM. The CDR3 sequence is 14 residues long. The V end lost 1 base, the J end lost 5 bases, and 11 bases lay between the germline ends. The CDR3 nucleotides are TGTGCCAGCAGTTTATCGGTCGGCCGGGAGACCCAGTACTTC. Translation: CASSLSVGRETQYF.

This clonotype showed up many times. V usage is TRBV29-1 and J usage is TRBJ2-7; D perhaps matches TRBD2 (5 bases). This CDR3 comprises 13 residues. Germline CDR1 and CDR2: SQVTM and ANQGSEA. Trimming removed 4 bases at V and 4 bases at J, with 14 bases between. CDR3 nucleotide sequence: TGCAGCGTTGCCCGGGGAGTCCCATACGAGCAGTACTTC. This encodes CSVARGVPYEQYF.

This clonotype came up a few times. The CDR3 nucleotides read TGCAGTGCTGGACTAGCGGGAACCTACAATGAGCAGTTCTTC. Translated: CSAGLAGTYNEQFF. The rearrangement joins TRBV20-1 to TRBJ2-1; 12 bases match TRBD2. The junction had 1 base not matched to a gene; V was cut back by 5 bases and J by 2 bases. The CDR3 is 14 residues long. Germline V gene lookup returns CDR1 DFQATT and CDR2 SNEGSKA (reference sequence).

This clonotype was seen just once. A far bigger clonotype differs at one base, so this is likely a read error. The chain employs TRBV6-6 and TRBJ2-5, with D perhaps TRBD2 (6 bases). This CDR3 spans 11 amino acids. CDR1 and CDR2 from the germline V gene are MNHNY and SVGAGI (reference sequence). The CDR3 sequence: CAGSREETQYF. In nucleotides, the CDR3 is TGTGCCGGCAGTCGGGAGGAGACCCAGTACTTC.

CDR3 protein: CASSPSGHSSSYNEQFF. The CDR3, as DNA: TGTGCCAGCAGCCCAAGCGGACACTCGAGCTCCTACAATGAGCAGTTCTTC. The chain uses TRBV3-1 and TRBJ2-1; D tentatively reads TRBD1 or TRBD2 (5 bases each). CDR1 is LGHDT, CDR2 YNNKEL, per germline (reference sequence). V lost 4 bases and J lost 0, with 16 bases in between. The CDR3 sequence is 17 residues long.

This clonotype was counted a few times. The V call is TRBV6-2 or TRBV6-3, the J call TRBJ2-1; D not resolved. V lost 5 bases, J lost 9 bases, and 11 bases lay in between. CDR3 length equals 12 residues. Germline V lookup: CDR1 MNHEY, CDR2 SVGEGT. The CDR3 sequence is CASSPAVSEQFF. The CDR3 region has the DNA TGTGCCAGCAGTCCCGCGGTGAGTGAGCAGTTCTTC.

This clonotype turned up a few times. The genes are TRBV7-6 and TRBJ2-1; D possibly matches TRBD1 or TRBD2 (5 bases each). The CDR3 is 18 residues long. CDR1 and CDR2 (germline): SGHVS, FNYEAQ. V was clipped by 1 base and J by 8 bases, with 24 bases between them. CDR3 DNA sequence: TGTGCCAGCAGCTTAGTTCGGCCCGAGGGCTCCCAGGGCCATGAGCAGTTCTTC. Translation: CASSLVRPEGSQGHEQFF.

CDR3 residues: CASSHTADTQYF. The CDR3 DNA is TGTGCCAGCAGCCATACAGCAGATACGCAGTATTTT. The rearrangement links TRBV27 to TRBJ2-3; no definite D call. Trimming shortened V by 6 bases and J by 4 bases, and 8 bases separated the two germline ends. Germline values: CDR1 MNHEY, CDR2 SMNVEV (reference sequence). CDR3 length: 12 amino acids.

The chain recombines TRBV27 with TRBJ2-4, with D unclear. Near its end, the DNA agrees better with TRBJ2-7, so the J call may be wrong. CDR3 length: 14 amino acids. Looked up from germline, CDR1 is MNHEY and CDR2 is SMNVEV (reference sequence). CDR3 nucleotide sequence: TGTGCCAGCTCCATTGGGGAACCACCTGCCGAGCAGTACTTC. Its protein product is CASSIGEPPAEQYF.